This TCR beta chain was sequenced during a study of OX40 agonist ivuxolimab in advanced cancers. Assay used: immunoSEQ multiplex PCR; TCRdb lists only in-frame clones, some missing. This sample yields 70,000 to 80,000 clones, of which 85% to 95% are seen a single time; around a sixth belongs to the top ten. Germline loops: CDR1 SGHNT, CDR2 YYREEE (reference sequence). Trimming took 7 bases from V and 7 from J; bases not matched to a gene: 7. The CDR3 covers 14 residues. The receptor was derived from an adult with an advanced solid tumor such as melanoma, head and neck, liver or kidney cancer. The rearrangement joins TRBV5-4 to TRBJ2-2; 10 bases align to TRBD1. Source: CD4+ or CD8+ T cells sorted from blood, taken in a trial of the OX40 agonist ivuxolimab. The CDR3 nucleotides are TGTGCCAGCTACGGACAGGGGGTTAACGGGGAGCTGTTTTTT. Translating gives CASYGQGVNGELFF.